These T cell receptor beta chains were read from a single sample in a study of neoadjuvant anti-PD-1 for oral cavity cancer. Clones were read by immunoSEQ multiplex PCR, and TCRdb kept only the in-frame ones, dropping some. The table records more than 12,000 clones, about 44% of them present only once. The sequencing used tumor tissue, collected after nivolumab (anti-PD-1) treatment. The receptor source for this set is a person between 40 and 80 years old with oral cavity squamous cell carcinoma. Both conserved end residues are part of each CDR3. Each record gives: CDR3 protein, J gene, V gene, clone size. Not all rows give a size; the values are once, few, many and, for expanded clones, a class.

CDR3: CASSLSHSGNTIYF; J: TRBJ1-3; V: TRBV28; size: -
CDR3: CASSLTGFTDTQYF; J: TRBJ2-3; V: TRBV7-3; size: -
CDR3: CATSRDRLAGVEGSTDTQYF; J: TRBJ2-3; V: TRBV15; size: -
CDR3: CASSVEGRVYNEQFF; J: TRBJ2-1; V: TRBV9; size: once
CDR3: CASGSGGDYNEQFF; J: TRBJ2-1; V: TRBV28; size: -
CDR3: CASTETPDRGYTF; J: TRBJ1-2; V: TRBV6-5; size: -
CDR3: CASSEWGVAGTMEWAQYF; J: TRBJ2-5; V: TRBV6-4; size: -
CDR3: CASSPPVHTDTQYF; J: TRBJ2-3; V: TRBV7-2; size: many
CDR3: CASSSALLEQYF; J: TRBJ2-7; V: TRBV7-2; size: -
CDR3: CASSGDSNQPQHF; J: TRBJ1-5; V: TRBV2; size: medium-sized
CDR3: CASSLSILAGGPSTDTQYF; J: TRBJ2-3; V: TRBV27; size: -
CDR3: CASSLVLPGQGTEAFF; J: TRBJ1-1; V: TRBV7-2; size: -
CDR3: CASSLGDSGNTIYF; J: TRBJ1-3; V: TRBV5-1; size: -
CDR3: CASSYRDRGRGNEQFF; J: TRBJ2-1; V: TRBV6-5; size: few
CDR3: CASSVETGGSTRAFF; J: TRBJ1-1; V: TRBV9; size: -
CDR3: CASSKGQGRFIANSPLHF; J: TRBJ1-6; V: TRBV5-8; size: -
CDR3: CATSRDPFSNQPQHF; J: TRBJ1-5; V: TRBV15; size: -